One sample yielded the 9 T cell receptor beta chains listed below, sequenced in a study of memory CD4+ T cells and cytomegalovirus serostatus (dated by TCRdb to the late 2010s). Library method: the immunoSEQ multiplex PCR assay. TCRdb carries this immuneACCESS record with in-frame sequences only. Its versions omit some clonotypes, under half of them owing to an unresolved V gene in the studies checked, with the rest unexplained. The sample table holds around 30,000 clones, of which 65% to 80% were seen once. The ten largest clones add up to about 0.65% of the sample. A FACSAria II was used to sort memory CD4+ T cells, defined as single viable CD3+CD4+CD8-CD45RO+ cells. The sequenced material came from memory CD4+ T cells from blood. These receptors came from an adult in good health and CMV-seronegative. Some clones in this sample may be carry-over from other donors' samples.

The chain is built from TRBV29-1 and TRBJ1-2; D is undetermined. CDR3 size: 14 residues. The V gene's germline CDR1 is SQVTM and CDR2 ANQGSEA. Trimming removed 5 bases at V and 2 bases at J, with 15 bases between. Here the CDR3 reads CSVPRAPPNYGYTF. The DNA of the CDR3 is TGCAGCGTTCCACGCGCGCCCCCCAACTATGGCTACACCTTC. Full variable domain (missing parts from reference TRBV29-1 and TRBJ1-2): SAVISQKPSRDICQRGTSLTIQCQVDSQVTMMFWYRQQPGQSLTLIATANQGSEATYESGFVIDKFPISRPNLTFSTLTVSNMSPEDSSIYLCSVPRAPPNYGYTFGSGTRLTVV.

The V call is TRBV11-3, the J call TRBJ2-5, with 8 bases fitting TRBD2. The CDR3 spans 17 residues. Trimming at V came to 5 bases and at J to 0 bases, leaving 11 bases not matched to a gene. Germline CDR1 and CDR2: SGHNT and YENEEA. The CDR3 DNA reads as TGTGCCAGCAGCCAGGGGTGGTCTAGCGGGTACCAAGAGACCCAGTACTTC. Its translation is CASSQGWSSGYQETQYF.

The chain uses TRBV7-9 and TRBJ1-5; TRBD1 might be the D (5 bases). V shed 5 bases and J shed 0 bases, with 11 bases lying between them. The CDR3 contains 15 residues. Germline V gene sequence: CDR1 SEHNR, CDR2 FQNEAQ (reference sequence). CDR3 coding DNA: TGTGCCAGCAGCGACGGGGGGTTTAGCAATCAGCCCCAGCATTTT. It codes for CASSDGGFSNQPQHF.

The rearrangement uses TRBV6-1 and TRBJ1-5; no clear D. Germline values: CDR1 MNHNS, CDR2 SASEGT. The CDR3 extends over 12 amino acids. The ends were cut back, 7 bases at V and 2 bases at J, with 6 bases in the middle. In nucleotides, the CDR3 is TGTGCCAGCATGGGTCGCAATCAGCCCCAGCATTTT. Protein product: CASMGRNQPQHF.

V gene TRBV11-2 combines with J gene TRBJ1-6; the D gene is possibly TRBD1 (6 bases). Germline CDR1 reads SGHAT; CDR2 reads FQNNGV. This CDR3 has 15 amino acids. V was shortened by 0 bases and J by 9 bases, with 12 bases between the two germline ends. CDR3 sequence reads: CASSLEGRGSSPLHF. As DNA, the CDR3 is TGTGCCAGCAGCTTAGAGGGTAGGGGGAGTTCACCCCTCCACTTT.

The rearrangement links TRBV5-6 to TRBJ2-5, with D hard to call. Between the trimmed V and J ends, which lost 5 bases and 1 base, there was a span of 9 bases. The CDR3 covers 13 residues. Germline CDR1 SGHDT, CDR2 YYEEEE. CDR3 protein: CASSSGFQETQYF. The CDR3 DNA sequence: TGTGCCAGCAGTTCAGGCTTCCAAGAGACCCAGTACTTC.

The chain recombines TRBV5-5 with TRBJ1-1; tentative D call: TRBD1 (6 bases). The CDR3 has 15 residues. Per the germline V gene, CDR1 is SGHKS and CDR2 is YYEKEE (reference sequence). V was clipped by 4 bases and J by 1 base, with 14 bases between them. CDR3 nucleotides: TGTGCCAGCAGCCGGGGCGTCAGGGGGAACACTGAAGCTTTCTTT. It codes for CASSRGVRGNTEAFF.

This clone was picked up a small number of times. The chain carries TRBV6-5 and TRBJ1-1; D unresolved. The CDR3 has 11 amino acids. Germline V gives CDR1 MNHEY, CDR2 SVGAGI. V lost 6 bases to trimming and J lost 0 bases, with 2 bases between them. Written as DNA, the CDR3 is TGTGCCAGCAGAATGAACACTGAAGCTTTCTTT. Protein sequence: CASRMNTEAFF.

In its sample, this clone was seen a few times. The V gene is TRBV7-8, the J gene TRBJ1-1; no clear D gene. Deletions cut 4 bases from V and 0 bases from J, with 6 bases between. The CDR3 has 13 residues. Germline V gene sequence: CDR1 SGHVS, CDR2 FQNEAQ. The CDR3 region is CASSSRLNTEAFF. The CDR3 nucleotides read TGTGCCAGCAGCTCTAGACTGAACACTGAAGCTTTCTTT.